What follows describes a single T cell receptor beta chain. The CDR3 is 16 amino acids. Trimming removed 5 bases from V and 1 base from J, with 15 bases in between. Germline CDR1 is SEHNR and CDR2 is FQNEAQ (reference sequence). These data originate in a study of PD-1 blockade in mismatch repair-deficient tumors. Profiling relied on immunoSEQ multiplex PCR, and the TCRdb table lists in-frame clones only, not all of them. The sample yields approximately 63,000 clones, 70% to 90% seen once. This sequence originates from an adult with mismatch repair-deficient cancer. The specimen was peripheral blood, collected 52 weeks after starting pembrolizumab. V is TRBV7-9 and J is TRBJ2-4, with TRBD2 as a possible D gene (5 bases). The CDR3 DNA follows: TGTGCCAGCAGCCCCGGACTGCTCACGGCCAAAAACATTCAGTACTTC. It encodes CASSPGLLTAKNIQYF.